This T cell receptor beta chain was profiled in a study of cytomegalovirus exposure and HLA in healthy donors (dated by TCRdb to the late 2010s). The study in broad terms: According to an earlier analysis of 587 of the donors, 150 million to 200 million T cells yielded 117 million unique TCR beta sequences and more than 250 Gb of sequence data. Around 320 gigabases of sequencing data and 78 million or so unique TCR sequences were included in an early release covering around 600 HLA-typed donors. Of the 350 to 450 genotyped donors, more than 75% were placed in the genetic ancestry cluster associated with self-reported Caucasian donors. The study aimed to test whether signatures of past pathogen exposure could be identified by cataloging public T cell receptors. The study profiled the T cell repertoires of fewer than 850 subjects by immunosequencing and related them to cytomegalovirus serostatus. A separate validation cohort of 100 to 150 different subjects was used in addition to the approximately 700-subject first cohort. To predict cytomegalovirus infection status, the study combined high-throughput TCR immunosequencing, statistical association of individual TCRs with disease status, and machine learning. A later analysis re-examined previously published TCR beta repertoires from about 700 donors and added high-resolution HLA genotyping to investigate patterns of TCR occurrence. The later analysis used no new phenotypic data to find candidate immune exposures, relying instead on TCR beta sequences and their occurrence across donors. An earlier analysis of approximately 630 of the donors applied high-throughput TCR beta sequencing to assess whether each TCR beta V gene segment acted as functional or pseudogenic. Alongside the repertoire data, information on donor age, sex, ethnicity and CMV serostatus was compiled. A later genetic analysis took genome-wide SNP genotypes for about three fifths of the 666 donors and used that subset as a discovery cohort. Every discovery cohort repertoire had been produced on one sequencing platform. Class I and class II HLA loci were covered by the typing at four-digit resolution. Typing coverage varied by locus: 629-630 donors for A, B, C, DRB1 and DQB1; around 560 for DQA1; some 610 for DPA1; 450 to 480 for DPB1. Because of strong linkage in the cohort, roughly five DR-DQ haplotypes were treated as single units for association and clustering. On average, around 230,000 unique TCR beta nucleotide sequences were sequenced per donor among about 400 genotyped donors of the cohort, with about 17% of those sequences being non-productive.

Library creation used the immunoSEQ multiplex PCR assay. The multiplex PCR relied on a mix of 60 forward primers for TCR Vbeta segments and 13 reverse primers for TCR Jbeta segments. The CDR3 region of rearranged TCR beta genes was amplified from genomic DNA by a multiplex PCR assay. The Illumina HiSeq System was used to sequence the amplified TCR beta libraries as 87-base-pair reads. Per the source publication's procedure: A later analysis counted about 80 million unique TCR beta chains across the 550 to 700 repertoires, and some 11 million of these chains were shared by at least two donors. To remove PCR and sequencing errors, raw reads were error-corrected and collapsed into unique sequences using a nearest-neighbor algorithm that merged closely related sequences. CDR3 sequences were aligned to IMGT reference sequences to assign V, D and J gene segments. For a sequence to be retained, a match of at least six nucleotides to both a V gene segment and a J gene segment was required. Rearrangements were called productive when the CDR3 lacked stop codons and stayed in frame with V and J; all others were non-productive. CDR3 was defined by IMGT convention, running from the second conserved V-encoded cysteine to the conserved J-encoded phenylalanine. The earlier analysis of about 570 of the donors excluded any sequence lacking an unambiguous match to a single V gene segment. In an earlier analysis of roughly 600 of the donors, a V segment was called functional when productive rearrangements were above 56.7%, and segregating when the standard deviation between donors exceeded 5%. To diagnose cytomegalovirus status from the catalog of TCR beta chain sequences, a statistical classification framework was built. V and J gene assignment, in a later analysis, came from comparing TCR nucleotide sequences with IMGT/GENE-DB human TR gene sequences. The TCRdist pipeline was used in a later analysis to assign CDR3 sequences and most-parsimonious VDJ recombination scenarios. In a later analysis, each TCR beta chain was defined by its CDR3 amino acid sequence together with its V-gene family, and reads without a unique V-gene family were excluded. A later analysis removed over 500 highly shared, low-generation-probability nucleotide sequences to deal with suspected cross-contamination and a sequencing artifact. In a later analysis, a clonal expansion index was calculated for each public chain from normalized within-repertoire ranks of inferred template counts. A later analysis computed generation probabilities with a VDJ recombination model fitted to out-of-frame rearrangements, and checked the results against IGoR. A later analysis scored TCR-TCR, TCR-HLA and TCR-CMV co-occurrence with hypergeometric tests, applying a repertoire-size bias correction to TCR pairs. False discovery rates were estimated in a later analysis by permuting HLA or CMV assignments 20 times. A later analysis grouped co-occurring TCRs with DBSCAN, adding TCRdist sequence similarity when clustering within HLA-allele-positive subsets. Repertoires with fewer than 30,000 or more than 120,000 public chains were left out of co-occurrence clustering, as were four to six repertoires with anomalous nucleotide sharing. TCRdb stores this immuneACCESS table with in-frame sequences only. Part of the clones is absent; in the studies checked, under half of the shortfall reflects unresolved V genes, and no reason is known for the rest. V, J and clone size are those of that table, while D and trimming were read from the DNA. The sample has around 180,000 clones on record, 84% of them singletons. The top ten hold about 0.26% of the sample.

The investigation overall reported the following: Specific HLA alleles were associated with roughly 17,000 TCR beta sequences at a false discovery rate of 0.05 in a later analysis. Because counts were too low, approximately 15 rarely observed V segments, including chromosome 9 orphons, were excluded from the earlier analysis of about 500 of the donors. Cytomegalovirus status was reported to be diagnosed by the classifier with high specificity and sensitivity in both the original and validation cohorts. An association between a missense DCLRE1C variant and V-gene and J-gene trimming of TCR beta chains was found in a later genetic analysis and replicated in an independent cohort. Presence/absence analyses assumed roughly uniform sequencing depth across donors, an assumption that may not hold. When HLA alleles, especially DR and DQ, strongly co-occurred, TCR associations were difficult to assign to individual alleles. In a later analysis, several top co-occurrence clusters were reported to appear linked to parvovirus B19, influenza, CMV and Epstein-Barr virus. This cohort had only TCR beta chains sequenced, and the lack of alpha or paired-chain data limited which features could be detected. In an earlier analysis of fewer than 700 of the donors, most TCR beta V segments appeared in productive rearrangements about 90% or about 30% of the time, broadly matching IMGT annotations. CMV serostatus was the only immune exposure information available for the cohort. Because the 87-base-pair reads could not distinguish some IMGT-functional V segments, including TRBV6-2 and TRBV6-3, those segments were excluded. A group of highly shared sequence variants was considered likely to be a technical artifact of the sequencing pipeline. According to a later analysis, TCR association rates differed among HLA loci, with DRB1 alleles showing the most associated TCRs and HLA-C alleles showing the fewest. Most TCR sequences were observed very rarely across donors, whereas some public TCRs were present in many individuals. A further reported finding was that TCR beta sequences accurately predicted the HLA-A and HLA-B alleles for most subjects in the first cohort. A few of the identified cytomegalovirus-associated TCR beta chains were confirmed in vitro to be specific for cytomegalovirus antigens. Because HLA typing was missing for some donors at each locus, association tests included only the typed subset. In a later analysis, most CMV-associated TCR beta chains were found to appear HLA-restricted, with HLA associations seemingly driven largely by CMV exposure. A later analysis found that HLA-associated TCR beta chains were more clonally expanded and had lower generation probabilities than equally common non-associated chains. In the study, some 160 TCR beta chains were listed as associated with cytomegalovirus. The authors suggested that the approach could potentially be generalized to other disease states and immunological phenotypes. Linkage disequilibrium might explain the correlated functional status among segregating V segments, but an unknown experimental factor could not be ruled out. According to a later genetic analysis, donors in an Asian-associated ancestry cluster had fewer N-insertions in productive TCRs than the roughly 670-donor mean.

In total, 666 healthy bone marrow donors made up the cohort. At the time of sampling, every cohort member was nominally healthy, though immune exposures that went unrecorded were likely present. The donor was CMV seronegative and was included in the group of 352 seronegative cohort members. Each donor provided a peripheral blood sample, and peripheral blood mononuclear cells were used for TCR beta sequencing. Genomic DNA extraction from the blood cell samples was performed with the Qiagen DNeasy Blood Extraction Kit. Note on this clone: Its antigen is currently not known. There are no base qualities to consult, and no much larger clone falls within one base.

V gives up 4 bases and J gives up 6 bases, and the segment between their germline ends measures 13 bases. As encoded in the germline V gene (reference sequence), CDR1 is GTSNPN while CDR2 is SVGIG. From the cysteine through the phenylalanine, the CDR3 covers 12 amino acids. Just CDR3 DNA is preserved here, 36 bases in frame from base 1. Recombination connected TRBV30 to TRBJ2-7, with the D gene uncertain. The source material was PBMCs. The source of this sequence is a boy younger than 18 in good health and CMV-seronegative. In nucleotide form, the sequence is TGTGCCTGGACCCTCCAGGTAGGCGAGCAGTACTTC. Translated, it reads CAWTLQVGEQYF. With the portions outside the CDR3 filled from the reference TRBV30 and TRBJ2-7 genes, the complete variable region becomes SQTIHQWPATLVQPVGSPLSLECTVEGTSNPNLYWYRQAAGRGLQLLFYSVGIGQISSEVPQNLSASRPQDRQFILSSKKLLLSDSGFYLCAWTLQVGEQYFGPGTRLTVT.